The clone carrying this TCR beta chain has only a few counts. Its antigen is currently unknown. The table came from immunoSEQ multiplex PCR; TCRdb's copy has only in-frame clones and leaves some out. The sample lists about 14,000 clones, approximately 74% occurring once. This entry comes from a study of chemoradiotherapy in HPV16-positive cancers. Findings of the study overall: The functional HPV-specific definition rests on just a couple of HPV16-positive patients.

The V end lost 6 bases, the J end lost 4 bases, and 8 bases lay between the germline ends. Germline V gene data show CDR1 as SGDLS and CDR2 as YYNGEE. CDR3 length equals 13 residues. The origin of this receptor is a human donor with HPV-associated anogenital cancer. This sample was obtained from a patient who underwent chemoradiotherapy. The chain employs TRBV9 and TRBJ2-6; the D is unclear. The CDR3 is CASKPSGANVLTF. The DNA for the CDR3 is TGTGCCAGCAAGCCCTCGGGGGCCAACGTCCTGACTTTC. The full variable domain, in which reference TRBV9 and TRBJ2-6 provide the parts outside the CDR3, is DSGVTQTPKHLITATGQRVTLRCSPRSGDLSVYWYQQSLDQGLQFLIQYYNGEERAKGNILERFSAQQFPDLHSELNLSSLELGDSALYFCASKPSGANVLTFGAGSRLTVL.